This TCR beta chain was captured by sequencing in a study of Ad26.COV2.S vaccination and SARS-CoV-2 variants. General study results and limits: The breadth of spike-specific CD8+ and CD4+ T cell responses after vaccination was reportedly substantial.

V lost 4 bases, J lost 1 base, and 2 bases stayed unmatched. Germline CDR1 and CDR2: SEHNR and FQNEAQ (reference sequence). This CDR3 is 15 amino acids long. Here immunoSEQ multiplex PCR was the method, and the copy in TCRdb shows in-frame clones only, minus some. The profile shows over 110,000 clones, 80% to 90% of them singletons. The table lists this clone with a count of one. What it binds is unknown. The chain couples TRBV7-9 to TRBJ2-7; 12 bases agree with TRBD2. This clonotype originated in a human donor who had recovered from COVID-19. The source material was peripheral blood, sampled after recovery from COVID-19. CDR3 in DNA: TGTGCCAGCAGCTCGACTAGCGGGGGTTCCTACGAGCAGTACTTC. Its translation: CASSSTSGGSYEQYF.